Following are 23 T cell receptor beta chains from one sample sequenced in a study of vaccination effects on CD4 cells after COVID-19. Their recognized antigens are unknown. Ahead of sequencing, the ViraFEST assay grew antigen-specific CD4+ T cells using viral peptide pools. Isolation of CD4+ T cells took place after less than 12 days of culture. PCR-confirmed SARS-CoV-2 infection occurred in the person between March and December 2020. Produced via immunoSEQ multiplex PCR; TCRdb's table is partial and in-frame only. The data show about 45,000 clones, roughly 70% seen once. Sequencing was performed on CD4+ T cells from PBMCs cultured with a peptide pool, taken before COVID-19 vaccination. Receptors originate from a human donor who had a prior SARS-CoV-2 infection.

This chain joins TRBV12-5 and TRBJ2-7; D may be TRBD1 (6 bases). Germline V lookup: CDR1 LGHNT, CDR2 FRNRAP. The CDR3 sequence is 13 residues long. With 5 bases removed from V and 4 bases from J, the gap between germline ends came to 12 bases. CDR3 nucleotides: TGTGCTAGTGGTCGGGACACAAATTACGAGCAGTACTTC. Its translation is CASGRDTNYEQYF.

The rearrangement uses TRBV6-5 and TRBJ2-1; 7 positions agree with TRBD2. The CDR3 is 15 residues long. CDR1 and CDR2 from the germline V gene are MNHEY and SVGAGI. V dropped 2 bases and J dropped 5; count of bases not matched to a gene: 6. The CDR3: CASSYLGEGHNEQFF. CDR3 in DNA: TGTGCCAGCAGTTACCTGGGGGAGGGCCACAATGAGCAGTTCTTC.

The chain recombines TRBV9 with TRBJ1-2; TRBD1 matches at 9 bases. After removal of 2 bases from V and 6 bases from J, the junction contained 5 bases not matched to a gene. The CDR3 spans 14 residues. CDR1 SGDLS and CDR2 YYNGEE come from the germline V gene. CDR3 region: CASSVTGTGNGYTF. The CDR3 DNA reads TGTGCCAGCAGCGTTACCGGGACAGGGAATGGCTACACCTTC.

V usage is TRBV5-4 and J usage is TRBJ1-2; TRBD1 matches at 7 bases. The CDR3 runs to 14 residues. The trim removed 4 bases at V and 4 bases at J, leaving 7 bases unmatched. Germline loops: CDR1 SGHNT, CDR2 YYREEE (reference sequence). The CDR3 reads CASSPPGQLYGYTF. CDR3 DNA: TGTGCCAGCAGCCCGCCGGGACAGCTCTATGGCTACACCTTC.

The chain uses TRBV3-1 (or the pseudogene TRBV3-2) and TRBJ1-2; no reliable D call. V was shortened by 3 bases and J by 4 bases, with 12 bases between the two germline ends. The CDR3 contains 14 residues. Looked up from germline, CDR1 is LGHDT and CDR2 is YNNKEL (reference sequence). CDR3 region: CASSHRGLLYGYTF. The CDR3 region has the DNA TGTGCCAGCAGCCATCGAGGGCTCCTCTATGGCTACACCTTC.

The J gene is TRBJ1-2, the V gene TRBV5-1, with TRBD1 matching 8 bases. The CDR3 covers 13 residues. Germline trimming cut 3 bases from V and 10 bases from J; bases unmatched to any gene: 8. Germline values: CDR1 SGHRS, CDR2 YFSETQ. The chain's CDR3 is CASSWTTGQAYTF. The CDR3 region has the DNA TGCGCCAGCAGCTGGACAACGGGACAGGCCTACACCTTC.

This clone was observed a few times. The CDR3 DNA sequence: TGTGCCAGCAGCTTGCGGGAGTTAGGTGAGCAGTTCTTC. This translates into CASSLRELGEQFF. This chain connects TRBV11-3 to TRBJ2-1, with 7 bases fitting TRBD2. CDR3 size: 13 residues. V gave up 3 bases and J gave up 9 bases; unmatched junction bases: 5. Germline V gives CDR1 SGHNT, CDR2 YENEEA. Full variable domain (remainder filled in from reference TRBV11-3 and TRBJ2-1): EAGVVQSPRYKIIEKKQPVAFWCNPISGHNTLYWYLQNLGQGPELLIRYENEEAVDDSQLPKDRFSAERLKGVDSTLKIQPAELGDSAVYLCASSLRELGEQFFGPGTRLTVL.

The V call is TRBV6-5, the J call TRBJ2-2, with D unclear. CDR3 length equals 13 residues. V was pared by 2 bases and J by 7 bases, with 8 bases between. The germline V gene encodes CDR1 MNHEY and CDR2 SVGAGI. CDR3 sequence (DNA): TGTGCCAGCAGTTACGCGGTGATCGGGGAGCTGTTTTTT. This gives the protein CASSYAVIGELFF.

The rearrangement joins TRBV10-3 to TRBJ1-4, with TRBD1 identical over 8 bases. The CDR3 loop spans 15 amino acids. Per germline, CDR1 ENHRY and CDR2 SYGVKD. Losses at the gene ends were 0 bases for V and 10 bases for J; bases not matched to a gene: 7. In nucleotides, the CDR3 is TGTGCCATCAGTGAGTCGCGCCTGACAGGGGTAAAACTGTTTTTT. Translation: CAISESRLTGVKLFF.

The V call is TRBV5-1, the J call TRBJ2-5, with TRBD2 matching 10 bases. V gave up 4 bases and J gave up 2 bases; unmatched junction bases: 5. CDR3 length equals 15 residues. Germline-derived CDR1 and CDR2 are SGHRS and YFSETQ. CDR3: CASSVQAGGQETQYF. In DNA, the CDR3 is TGCGCCAGCAGCGTGCAAGCGGGGGGGCAAGAGACCCAGTACTTC.

The V call is TRBV29-1, the J call TRBJ2-1; D could derive from TRBD1 or TRBD2 (5 bases each). CDR1 and CDR2 (germline): SQVTM, ANQGSEA. The V gene lost 4 bases and the J gene lost 0 bases, with 10 bases spanning the gap. CDR3 length: 14 amino acids. The CDR3 DNA reads as TGCAGCGTTGTACGTGGGACCTCCTACAATGAGCAGTTCTTC. Encoded protein: CSVVRGTSYNEQFF.

This clone was detected once. The CDR3 DNA sequence: TGCGCCAGCAGCTTGGCCTCCTTGGGGAACACCGGGGAGCTGTTTTTT. Its protein is CASSLASLGNTGELFF. This rearrangement joins TRBV5-1 to TRBJ2-2; D remains unclear. Between the trimmed V and J ends, which lost 0 bases and 1 base, there was a span of 10 bases. Germline assignment: CDR1 SGHRS and CDR2 YFSETQ. This CDR3 spans 16 amino acids.

The chain has TRBV6-5 and TRBJ2-1, with 8 bases identical to TRBD1. This CDR3 region has 15 residues. Looked up from germline, CDR1 is MNHEY and CDR2 is SVGAGI. J gave up 2 bases and V 6 bases, and 6 bases lay outside the gene matches. The CDR3 here is CASRLQGEPYNEQFF. The CDR3 region has the DNA TGTGCCAGCAGATTACAGGGGGAACCCTACAATGAGCAGTTCTTC.

This clone was counted once. The chain links TRBV7-6 to TRBJ2-1, with no clear D. Germline V CDR1 and CDR2: SGHVS, FNYEAQ. The ends were cut back, 1 base at V and 1 base at J, with 8 bases in the middle. The CDR3 consists of 15 residues. CDR3 nucleotides: TGTGCCAGCAGCTTAGGGCCGGGTTCCTACAATGAGCAGTTCTTC. This gives the protein CASSLGPGSYNEQFF.

There are a few counts of this clone. This chain links TRBV5-1 with TRBJ2-2, with TRBD2 matching 12 bases. The CDR3 has 16 amino acids. The V gene end was trimmed by 0 bases and the J gene end by 5 bases; junction bases not matched to a gene: 2. Germline V gene sequence: CDR1 SGHRS, CDR2 YFSETQ. The DNA of the CDR3 is TGCGCCAGCAGCTTGGGACTAGCGGGAGAGACCGGGGAGCTGTTTTTT. Translation gives CASSLGLAGETGELFF.

The chain combines TRBV5-5 with TRBJ2-7; D gene unclear. CDR1 is SGHKS, CDR2 YYEKEE, per germline (reference sequence). Trimming took 0 bases from V and 3 from J, leaving 13 bases between them. The CDR3 has 15 amino acids. CDR3 sequence reads: CASSLAPQDHYEQYF. DNA of the CDR3: TGTGCCAGCAGCTTGGCCCCGCAGGACCACTACGAGCAGTACTTC.

The rearrangement links TRBV20-1 to TRBJ1-1, with TRBD1 identical over 8 bases. The J segment lost 8 bases and the V segment lost 6 bases, leaving 5 bases of the junction unmatched. Per germline, CDR1 DFQATT and CDR2 SNEGSKA (reference sequence). The CDR3 extends over 11 amino acids. CDR3 DNA sequence: TGCAGTGCAACGACAGGGGTAGAAGCTTTCTTT. Encoded protein: CSATTGVEAFF.

The chain links TRBV4-1 to TRBJ1-4; perhaps TRBD1 as D (6 bases). There are 18 residues in the CDR3. Germline V gene data show CDR1 as MGHRA and CDR2 as YSYEKL. V was trimmed by 0 bases and J by 0 bases, leaving 14 bases between them. The CDR3 here is CASSQDGPGQTTNEKLFF. The DNA of the CDR3 is TGCGCCAGCAGCCAAGACGGCCCAGGACAGACAACTAATGAAAAACTGTTTTTT.

This clone occurred once. V and J are TRBV5-5 and TRBJ2-7, with TRBD2 identical over 10 bases. Germline values: CDR1 SGHKS, CDR2 YYEKEE (reference sequence). There are 14 residues in the CDR3. V trimming: 0 bases; J trimming: 3 bases; junction bases outside the gene matches: 0. CDR3 nucleotides: TGTGCCAGCAGCTTGGCTAGCGGGAGCTACGAGCAGTACTTC. Amino acid sequence: CASSLASGSYEQYF.

The chain combines TRBV18 with TRBJ1-1; maybe TRBD1 (6 bases). Germline loops: CDR1 KGHSH, CDR2 LQKENI. The CDR3 loop spans 18 amino acids. Trimming shortened V by 2 bases and J by 3 bases, and 22 bases separated the two germline ends. The CDR3: CASSPLGVLGAPDTEAFF. The CDR3, as DNA: TGTGCCAGCTCACCATTGGGGGTACTGGGGGCGCCGGACACTGAAGCTTTCTTT.

The rearrangement links TRBV9 to TRBJ1-2; D is perhaps TRBD1 (6 bases). The CDR3 consists of 14 residues. Trimming pared 2 bases from V and 1 base from J, leaving 9 bases between. The germline V gene has CDR1 SGDLS and CDR2 YYNGEE. The CDR3 bases are TGTGCCAGCAGCGTGGACAGTTTTAACTATGGCTACACCTTC. This sequence encodes CASSVDSFNYGYTF.

V gene TRBV7-2 combines with J gene TRBJ2-3; D is unclear. CDR3 length equals 14 residues. From germline, CDR1 is SGHTA and CDR2 FQGNSA. Trimming removed 5 bases from V and 2 bases from J, with 11 bases in between. The CDR3, as DNA: TGTGCCAGCAGCACACGGACCATCACAGATACGCAGTATTTT. Translated: CASSTRTITDTQYF. The full variable domain, with the rest looked up from reference TRBV7-2 and TRBJ2-3, is GAGVSQSPSNKVTEKGKDVELRCDPISGHTALYWYRQSLGQGLEFLIYFQGNSAPDKSGLPSDRFSAERTGGSVSTLTIQRTQQEDSAVYLCASSTRTITDTQYFGPGTRLTVL.

The chain carries TRBV7-2 and TRBJ2-7; the D is unclear. CDR3 length: 14 amino acids. Germline-derived CDR1 and CDR2 are SGHTA and FQGNSA. V was pared by 5 bases and J by 0 bases, with 11 bases between. CDR3 loop: CASSARVGSYEQYF. The CDR3 DNA reads as TGTGCCAGCAGCGCCCGGGTGGGCTCCTACGAGCAGTACTTC.